The rows below give T cell receptor beta chains drawn from one sample of a study of blood T cell repertoires in COVID-19. Here immunoSEQ multiplex PCR was the method, and the copy in TCRdb shows in-frame clones only, minus some. The sample holds fewer than 200,000 clones, just under 95% seen once. Specimen: peripheral blood. All receptors come from a woman between 50 and 59 years old with acute or convalescent COVID-19. Each CDR3 is given with its conserved first and last residue. Fields, in order: J gene, clone size, D gene, V gene, CDR3 protein, CDR3 DNA. D genes are given only for firm matches. Expanded clones are given a class, and other clones once, few, many or no size at all.

j_gene: TRBJ2-5; abundance: .; d_gene: .; v_gene: TRBV7-2; CDR3aa: CASSSSHGRETQYF; CDR3nt: TGTGCCAGCAGCTCTAGTCACGGGAGAGAGACCCAGTACTTC
j_gene: TRBJ2-5; abundance: .; d_gene: TRBD2; v_gene: TRBV13; CDR3aa: CASSLGLAEGRETQYF; CDR3nt: TGTGCCAGCAGCTTAGGACTAGCGGAGGGCCGGGAGACCCAGTACTTC
j_gene: TRBJ2-1; abundance: .; d_gene: .; v_gene: TRBV28; CDR3aa: CASTGVDNEQFF; CDR3nt: TGTGCCAGCACGGGAGTCGACAATGAGCAGTTCTTC
j_gene: TRBJ2-7; abundance: .; d_gene: TRBD2; v_gene: TRBV28; CDR3aa: CASCTGTTFREQYF; CDR3nt: TGTGCCAGCTGTACCGGGACTACCTTTCGGGAGCAGTACTTC
j_gene: TRBJ2-7; abundance: .; d_gene: .; v_gene: TRBV5-4; CDR3aa: CASSTLGRQGEQYF; CDR3nt: TGTGCCAGCAGCACTTTGGGCCGCCAAGGCGAGCAGTACTTC
j_gene: TRBJ2-7; abundance: .; d_gene: .; v_gene: TRBV11-2; CDR3aa: CASSPRAYEQYF; CDR3nt: TGTGCCAGCAGCCCCAGGGCCTACGAGCAGTACTTC
j_gene: TRBJ2-7; abundance: .; d_gene: .; v_gene: TRBV28; CDR3aa: CASSLKGSYEQYF; CDR3nt: TGTGCCAGCAGTTTAAAGGGGTCCTACGAGCAGTACTTC
j_gene: TRBJ2-1; abundance: once; d_gene: .; v_gene: TRBV27; CDR3aa: CASYSSRIPHNEQFF; CDR3nt: TGTGCCAGCTACTCGTCGCGGATTCCCCACAATGAGCAGTTCTTC
j_gene: TRBJ2-3; abundance: .; d_gene: .; v_gene: TRBV7-9; CDR3aa: CASTPWGVGVTDTQYF; CDR3nt: TGTGCCAGCACCCCCTGGGGGGTGGGGGTTACAGATACGCAGTATTTT
j_gene: TRBJ2-1; abundance: .; d_gene: TRBD2; v_gene: TRBV16; CDR3aa: CASSQGGRVNEQFF; CDR3nt: TGTGCCAGCAGCCAAGGAGGGAGGGTCAATGAGCAGTTCTTC
j_gene: TRBJ2-5; abundance: .; d_gene: TRBD2; v_gene: TRBV4-1; CDR3aa: CASSQDGGTNLETQYF; CDR3nt: TGCGCCAGCAGCCAAGATGGGGGGACTAATTTGGAGACCCAGTACTTC
j_gene: TRBJ2-1; abundance: .; d_gene: TRBD1; v_gene: TRBV5-1; CDR3aa: CASSLGGTGPNEQFF; CDR3nt: TGCGCCAGCAGCTTGGGTGGGACAGGGCCCAATGAGCAGTTCTTC
j_gene: TRBJ1-2; abundance: once; d_gene: TRBD1; v_gene: TRBV4-1; CDR3aa: CASSQVGQGGNGYTF; CDR3nt: TGCGCCAGCAGCCAAGTGGGACAGGGAGGGAATGGCTACACCTTC
j_gene: TRBJ1-6; abundance: .; d_gene: TRBD1; v_gene: TRBV5-4; CDR3aa: CASSAGQGAFSGSPLHF; CDR3nt: TGTGCCAGCAGCGCGGGACAGGGGGCCTTCAGCGGTTCACCCCTCCACTTT
j_gene: TRBJ2-1; abundance: .; d_gene: TRBD2; v_gene: TRBV9; CDR3aa: CASSVLAGGGAHEQFF; CDR3nt: TGTGCCAGCAGCGTTCTAGCGGGAGGGGGGGCCCATGAGCAGTTCTTC
j_gene: TRBJ1-2; abundance: .; d_gene: .; v_gene: TRBV30; CDR3aa: CAWSVGFGQYYGYTF; CDR3nt: TGTGCCTGGAGTGTAGGCTTCGGACAGTACTATGGCTACACCTTC
j_gene: TRBJ1-1; abundance: .; d_gene: .; v_gene: TRBV27; CDR3aa: CASSLPGGTEAFF; CDR3nt: TGTGCCAGCAGTTTACCCGGGGGAACTGAAGCTTTCTTT
j_gene: TRBJ1-5; abundance: .; d_gene: TRBD1; v_gene: TRBV24-1; CDR3aa: CATWDRLQPQHF; CDR3nt: TGTGCCACCTGGGACAGACTCCAGCCCCAGCATTTT
j_gene: TRBJ1-2; abundance: .; d_gene: .; v_gene: TRBV28; CDR3aa: CASSLSPNYGYTF; CDR3nt: TGTGCCAGCAGTTTAAGCCCTAACTATGGCTACACCTTC
j_gene: TRBJ1-5; abundance: .; d_gene: .; v_gene: TRBV7-2; CDR3aa: CASSPGAPNQPQHF; CDR3nt: TGTGCCAGCAGCCCAGGGGCTCCCAATCAGCCCCAGCATTTT
j_gene: TRBJ2-3; abundance: .; d_gene: .; v_gene: TRBV2; CDR3aa: CASIGGYTDTQYF; CDR3nt: TGTGCCAGCATTGGCGGGTACACAGATACGCAGTATTTT
j_gene: TRBJ2-7; abundance: .; d_gene: .; v_gene: TRBV28; CDR3aa: CATRGRDSYEQYF; CDR3nt: TGTGCCACCCGAGGGCGGGACTCCTACGAGCAGTACTTC
j_gene: TRBJ2-1; abundance: .; d_gene: .; v_gene: TRBV6-5; CDR3aa: CASSMGTLSLNEQFF; CDR3nt: TGTGCCAGCTCAATGGGGACTCTTAGCCTTAATGAGCAGTTCTTC
j_gene: TRBJ1-1; abundance: few; d_gene: .; v_gene: TRBV19; CDR3aa: CASSIQDRNTEAFF; CDR3nt: TGTGCCAGTAGTATTCAGGACAGGAACACTGAAGCTTTCTTT
j_gene: TRBJ1-2; abundance: .; d_gene: TRBD1; v_gene: TRBV25-1; CDR3aa: CASRGQGDGYTF; CDR3nt: TGTGCCAGCCGCGGACAGGGGGATGGCTACACCTTC
j_gene: TRBJ1-1; abundance: .; d_gene: TRBD1; v_gene: TRBV6-5; CDR3aa: CASIHSGGNEAFF; CDR3nt: TGTGCCAGCATCCACTCAGGGGGCAATGAAGCTTTCTTT
j_gene: TRBJ2-1; abundance: .; d_gene: TRBD1; v_gene: TRBV9; CDR3aa: CASSGGGNFEQFF; CDR3nt: TGTGCCAGCAGCGGAGGGGGCAATTTTGAGCAGTTCTTC
j_gene: TRBJ2-2; abundance: .; d_gene: .; v_gene: TRBV5-4; CDR3aa: CASSPTGTPRTGELFF; CDR3nt: TGTGCCAGCAGCCCAACCGGGACACCGAGGACCGGGGAGCTGTTTTTT
j_gene: TRBJ2-7; abundance: .; d_gene: TRBD2; v_gene: TRBV6-5; CDR3aa: CASSTGGGLNEQYF; CDR3nt: TGTGCCAGCAGTACGGGGGGGGGCTTGAACGAGCAGTACTTC
j_gene: TRBJ1-3; abundance: .; d_gene: .; v_gene: TRBV28; CDR3aa: CASRAGGNTIYF; CDR3nt: TGTGCCAGCAGGGCCGGGGGAAACACCATATATTTT
j_gene: TRBJ2-1; abundance: .; d_gene: TRBD1; v_gene: TRBV5-4; CDR3aa: CASSSTTGERGNEQFF; CDR3nt: TGTGCCAGCAGCTCGACAACAGGGGAACGCGGGAATGAGCAGTTCTTC
j_gene: TRBJ1-1; abundance: .; d_gene: .; v_gene: TRBV11-2; CDR3aa: CASSLGRLESLNTEAFF; CDR3nt: TGTGCCAGCAGCTTAGGAAGGTTGGAGTCCCTGAACACTGAAGCTTTCTTT
j_gene: TRBJ2-7; abundance: few; d_gene: TRBD2; v_gene: TRBV13; CDR3aa: CASSPGLPYEQYF; CDR3nt: TGTGCCAGCAGCCCGGGACTACCCTACGAGCAGTACTTC
j_gene: TRBJ1-3; abundance: .; d_gene: TRBD1; v_gene: TRBV18; CDR3aa: CASSPMTGSGNTIYF; CDR3nt: TGTGCCAGCTCACCAATGACAGGGTCTGGAAACACCATATATTTT
j_gene: TRBJ1-2; abundance: .; d_gene: .; v_gene: TRBV29-1; CDR3aa: CSAVGSGHKGYTF; CDR3nt: TGCAGCGCCGTGGGGTCGGGACACAAAGGCTACACCTTC
j_gene: TRBJ2-1; abundance: .; d_gene: TRBD1; v_gene: TRBV7-6; CDR3aa: CASSPTGPYNEQFF; CDR3nt: TGTGCCAGCAGCCCGACAGGGCCCTACAATGAGCAGTTCTTC